A single sample gave rise to the 9 T cell receptor beta chains below, sequenced in a study of cytomegalovirus exposure and HLA in healthy donors. The study ran its PCR with 60 Vbeta and 13 Jbeta primers. Sequenced by immunoSEQ multiplex PCR; TCRdb stores in-frame clones only, minus some. Of some 120,000 clones listed, around 61% are singletons. Sequences were obtained from PBMCs. The receptors stem from a woman in her thirties in good health and CMV-seronegative.

This clone was counted between two and nine times. The V gene is TRBV7-8, the J gene TRBJ2-3; TRBD2 aligns across 11 bases. This CDR3 is built from 16 residues. The germline V gene has CDR1 SGHVS and CDR2 FQNEAQ. V was pared by 6 bases and J by 0 bases, with 5 bases of the junction left unmatched. The CDR3 bases are TGTGCCAGCAGGCGGACTAGCGGGCATAGCACAGATACGCAGTATTTT. Encoded protein: CASRRTSGHSTDTQYF.

This clone appeared a few times. The V call is TRBV5-1, the J call TRBJ1-3; D not certain. This CDR3 is 15 amino acids long. Germline V gene data show CDR1 as SGHRS and CDR2 as YFSETQ. The germline V and J ends were trimmed by 2 bases and 0 bases, with 9 bases remaining between them. CDR3 region: CASSLTAFSGNTIYF. DNA of the CDR3: TGCGCCAGCAGCTTAACAGCCTTCTCTGGAAACACCATATATTTT.

This clone was recorded only once. The chain is built from TRBV9 and TRBJ2-3; 7 positions agree with TRBD1. Germline values: CDR1 SGDLS, CDR2 YYNGEE. The CDR3 has 17 residues. The ends lost 3 bases at V and 1 base at J; junction bases unmatched: 11. DNA of the CDR3: TGTGCCAGCAGCGCCCGAGGACAGGTCTCCCGCACAGATACGCAGTATTTT. Translated: CASSARGQVSRTDTQYF.

This chain links TRBV12-1 with TRBJ2-1; TRBD2 is the table's D call, not checked against the DNA. TRBV12-1 is recorded as a pseudogene. This CDR3 comprises 15 residues. The CDR3 here is CASSSTSGQGDEQFF. The CDR3 nucleotides are TGTGCCAGCAGCTCGACTAGCGGCCAAGGGGATGAGCAGTTCTTC.

This clone has more than one count but fewer than ten. The rearrangement links TRBV6-1 to TRBJ1-5; D not certain. Looked up from germline, CDR1 is MNHNS and CDR2 is SASEGT. The CDR3 is made up of 16 amino acids. V lost 2 bases to trimming and J lost 0 bases, with 11 bases between them. CDR3 DNA: TGTGCCAGCAGTGAAATGCCGGGTTATAGCAATCAGCCCCAGCATTTT. Translating it yields CASSEMPGYSNQPQHF.

With regard to this clone: Sequence at one end of the junction differs from germline and may be a read error. The chain uses TRBV4-1 and TRBJ2-1; 10 bases line up with TRBD2. From germline, CDR1 is MGHRA and CDR2 YSYEKL. The CDR3 contains 14 residues. CDR3 sequence (DNA): TGCGCCAGCAGCGTAGGACTAGCGGTCAATGGGCAGTTCTTC. Translated: CASSVGLAVNGQFF.

This sequence joins TRBV15 and TRBJ1-1; D is ambiguous. Trimming pared 2 bases from V and 5 bases from J, leaving 3 bases between. The CDR3 length is 11 residues. Per the germline V gene, CDR1 is LNHNV and CDR2 is YYDKDF (reference sequence). CDR3 amino acids: CATSRQTEAFF. For the CDR3, the DNA is TGTGCCACCAGCAGACAAACTGAAGCTTTCTTT. Filled out from reference TRBV15 and TRBJ1-1, the complete variable domain reads DAMVIQNPRYQVTQFGKPVTLSCSQTLNHNVMYWYQQKSSQAPKLLFHYYDKDFNNEADTPDNFQSRRPNTSFCFLDIRSPGLGDTAMYLCATSRQTEAFFGQGTRLTVV.

This chain connects TRBV2 to TRBJ2-1; 11 nucleotides agree with TRBD2. The junction had 9 bases not matched to a gene; V was cut back by 7 bases and J by 7 bases. CDR3 length: 15 amino acids. CDR1 and CDR2 (germline): SNHLY, FYNNEI. The CDR3 bases are TGTGCCAGCATCCCCACTAGCGGGAGAGGGAATGAGCAGTTCTTC. It yields the protein CASIPTSGRGNEQFF.

The chain has TRBV5-1 and TRBJ2-1, with 10 positions matching TRBD1. Germline CDR1 SGHRS, CDR2 YFSETQ. The J segment lost 7 bases and the V segment lost 0 bases, leaving 4 bases of the junction unmatched. The CDR3 sequence is 15 residues long. The CDR3 is CASSLVTGGVNEQFF. In DNA form, the CDR3 reads TGCGCCAGCAGCTTGGTGACAGGGGGCGTTAATGAGCAGTTCTTC.